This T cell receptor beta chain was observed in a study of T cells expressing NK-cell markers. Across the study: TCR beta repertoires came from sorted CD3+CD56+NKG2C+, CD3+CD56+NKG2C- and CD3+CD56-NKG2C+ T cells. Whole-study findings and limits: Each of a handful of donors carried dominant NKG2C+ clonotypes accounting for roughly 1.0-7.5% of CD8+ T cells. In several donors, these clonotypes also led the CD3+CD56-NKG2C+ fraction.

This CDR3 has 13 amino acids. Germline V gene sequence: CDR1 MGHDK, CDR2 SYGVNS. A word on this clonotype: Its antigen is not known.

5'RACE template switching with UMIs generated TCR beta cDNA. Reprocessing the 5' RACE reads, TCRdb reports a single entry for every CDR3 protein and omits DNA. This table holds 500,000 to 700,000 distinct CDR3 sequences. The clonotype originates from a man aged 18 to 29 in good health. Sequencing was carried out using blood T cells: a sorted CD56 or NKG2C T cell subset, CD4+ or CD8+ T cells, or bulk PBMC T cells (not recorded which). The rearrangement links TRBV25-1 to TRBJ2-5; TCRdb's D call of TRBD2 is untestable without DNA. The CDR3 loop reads CASSLLGVETQYF.